This T cell receptor beta chain was sequenced in a study of cytomegalovirus exposure and HLA in healthy donors. Germline trimming cut 7 bases from V and 6 bases from J; bases unmatched to any gene: 8. Per germline, CDR1 MDHEN and CDR2 SYDVKM. The CDR3 has 14 amino acids. The PCR employed 60 Vbeta primers together with 13 Jbeta primers. Sequenced by immunoSEQ multiplex PCR; TCRdb stores in-frame clones only, minus some. The sample contains 150,000 to 200,000 clones, 70% to 85% of which appear only once. The sequence was collected from a woman aged 25-40 years in good health and CMV-seropositive. This chain joins TRBV28 and TRBJ2-7, with TRBD1 matching over 11 bases. Sequenced input: PBMCs. CDR3 loop: CASTLGDRGSEQYF. The CDR3 bases are TGTGCCAGCACCCTGGGGGACAGGGGGTCCGAGCAGTACTTC.